Listed here is a single T cell receptor (beta chain). Its specificity is unknown. It was across several immunoSEQ plates that each subset's genomic DNA was evenly split. The repertoire was sequenced with immunoSEQ multiplex PCR; TCRdb's copy has only in-frame clones and lacks some. The sample shows approximately 940,000 clones, approximately 76% of them seen only once. The data stem from a study of shared clonotypes between healthy human individuals. Study overall: The cohort had two women and a few men, ages 18 to 49. Study findings and constraints: Several donors had 4% to 6.5% of their naive CD4 clonotypes in common. It was expected that sequencing depth would affect clonotype sharing among donors.

The V gene's germline CDR1 is LNHDA and CDR2 SQIVND (reference sequence). J was trimmed by 6 bases and V by 7 bases; bases with no gene match: 10. The CDR3 is 15 amino acids. V gene TRBV19 combines with J gene TRBJ2-2, with TRBD1 matching over 8 bases. Sequencing input: memory CD4+ T cells sorted from blood. Subset described: CD45RA-negative fraction. This clonotype originated in a man between 18 and 35 years old in good health. The CDR3 spells CASNPGQGWPGELFF. CDR3 in DNA: TGTGCCAGTAACCCTGGACAGGGATGGCCCGGGGAGCTGTTTTTT. The full variable domain, with the rest looked up from reference TRBV19 and TRBJ2-2, is DGGITQSPKYLFRKEGQNVTLSCEQNLNHDAMYWYRQDPGQGLRLIYYSQIVNDFQKGDIAEGYSVSREKKESFPLTVTSAQKNPTAFYLCASNPGQGWPGELFFGEGSRLTVL.